The present T cell receptor beta chain was sequenced within a study of identical twins. This CDR3 comprises 18 residues. Template switching added a universal primer site; cDNA carried unique molecular identifiers. Each CDR3 protein gets one entry after TCRdb re-called the 5' RACE reads with MiXCR. Among roughly 230,000 distinct CDR3 sequences listed, approximately 8.6% were seen once. This clonotype has a single count. One junction end disagrees with the germline gene, perhaps due to a read error. These records were also assigned to another study, of yellow fever vaccine responses in identical twins.

Material for sequencing was CD8+ T cells sorted from blood. The chain has TRBV12-3 or TRBV12-4 and TRBJ2-2, with 9 bases matching TRBD2. The sequence was obtained from a young woman in good health. The CDR3 coding sequence is TGTGCCTGCAGTTCTATAGCGGGGGCCCTGTATGACACCGGGGAGCTGTTTTTT. Translation: CACSSIAGALYDTGELFF.